This T cell receptor beta chain was observed in a study of T cells after yellow fever vaccination. For the study at large: SMART-Seq v4 Ultra Low Input prepared the low-cell-number fractions.

This clonotype was detected ten times or more. What it binds is not known. CDR1 is SQVTM and CDR2 is ANQGSEA in the germline V gene. The V and J ends lost 2 bases and 4 bases respectively, with 11 bases between them. The CDR3 has 13 amino acids. As TCR cDNA was made by 5'RACE template switching, a universal primer site and UMIs were added. From the 5' RACE reads, TCRdb called clonotypes with MiXCR, one entry per CDR3 protein. The sample shows about 320,000 distinct CDR3 sequences, 3.5% to 4.5% of them seen only once. Study findings and constraints: Repertoires obtained by FACS sorting could include abundant clonotypes that entered as contaminants from the bulk population. CD4 and CD8 compartments shared a small share of clonotypes, likely from convergent recombination.

Specimen: PBMCs, collected 15 days after the yellow fever booster vaccination. The sequence was collected from a man aged 18-30 years who received the YFV17D yellow fever vaccine. The chain links TRBV29-1 to TRBJ2-5; D gene uncertain. The CDR3 loop is CSVEKPARETQYF. The CDR3 DNA sequence: TGCAGCGTTGAAAAGCCGGCCCGAGAGACCCAGTACTTC.